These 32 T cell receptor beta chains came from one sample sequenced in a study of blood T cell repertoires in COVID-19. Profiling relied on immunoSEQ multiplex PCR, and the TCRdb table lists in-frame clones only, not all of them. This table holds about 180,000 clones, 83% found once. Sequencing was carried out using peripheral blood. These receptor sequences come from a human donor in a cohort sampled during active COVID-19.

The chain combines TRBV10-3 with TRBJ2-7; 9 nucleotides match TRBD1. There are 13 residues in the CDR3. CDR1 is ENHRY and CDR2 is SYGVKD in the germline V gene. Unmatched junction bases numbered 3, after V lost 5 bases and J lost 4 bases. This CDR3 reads CAISSGTGYEQYF. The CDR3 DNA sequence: TGTGCCATCAGTTCCGGGACAGGGTACGAGCAGTACTTC.

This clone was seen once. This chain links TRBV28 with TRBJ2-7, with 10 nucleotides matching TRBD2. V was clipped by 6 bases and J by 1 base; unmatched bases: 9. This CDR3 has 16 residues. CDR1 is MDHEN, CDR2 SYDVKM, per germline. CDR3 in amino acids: CASRSSGRVGSYEQYF. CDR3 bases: TGTGCCAGCAGGTCTAGCGGGAGAGTTGGTTCCTACGAGCAGTACTTC.

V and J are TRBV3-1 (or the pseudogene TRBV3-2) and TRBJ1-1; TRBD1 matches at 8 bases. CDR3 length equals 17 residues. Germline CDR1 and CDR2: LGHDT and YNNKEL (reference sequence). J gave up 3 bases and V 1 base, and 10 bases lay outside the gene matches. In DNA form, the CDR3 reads TGTGCCAGCAGCCAAGGACGAACAGGGGGATTAGACACTGAAGCTTTCTTT. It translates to CASSQGRTGGLDTEAFF.

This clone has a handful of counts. This CDR3 reads CASSPRGTYNEQFF. The CDR3 DNA follows: TGTGCCAGCAGCCCGCGGGGTACCTACAATGAGCAGTTCTTC. The chain joins TRBV9 to TRBJ2-1, with D perhaps matching TRBD2 (6 bases). Trimming took 4 bases from V and 2 from J, leaving 10 bases between them. This CDR3 spans 14 amino acids. Per the germline V gene, CDR1 is SGDLS and CDR2 is YYNGEE.

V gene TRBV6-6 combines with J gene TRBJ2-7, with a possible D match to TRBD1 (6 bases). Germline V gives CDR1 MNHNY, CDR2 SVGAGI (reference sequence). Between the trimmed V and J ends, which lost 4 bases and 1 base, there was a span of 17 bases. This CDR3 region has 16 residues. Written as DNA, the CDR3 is TGTGCCAGCAGTTCATTCCGGGACACGCAGTCCTACGAGCAGTACTTC. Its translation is CASSSFRDTQSYEQYF.

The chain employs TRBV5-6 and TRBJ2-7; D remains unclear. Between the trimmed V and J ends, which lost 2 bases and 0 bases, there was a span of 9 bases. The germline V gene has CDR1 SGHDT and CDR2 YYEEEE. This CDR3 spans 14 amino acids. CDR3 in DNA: TGTGCCAGCAGCTTTCTTGGCAACTCCTACGAGCAGTACTTC. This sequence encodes CASSFLGNSYEQYF. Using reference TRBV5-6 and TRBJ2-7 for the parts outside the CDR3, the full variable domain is DAGVTQSPTHLIKTRGQQVTLRCSPKSGHDTVSWYQQALGQGPQFIFQYYEEEERQRGNFPDRFSGHQFPNYSSELNVNALLLGDSALYLCASSFLGNSYEQYFGPGTRLTVT.

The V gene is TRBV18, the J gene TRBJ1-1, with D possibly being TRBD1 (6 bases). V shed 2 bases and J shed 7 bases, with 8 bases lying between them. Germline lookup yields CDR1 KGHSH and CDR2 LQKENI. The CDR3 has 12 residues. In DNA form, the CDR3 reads TGTGCCAGCTCACCAGGACAGAATGAAGCTTTCTTT. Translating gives CASSPGQNEAFF.

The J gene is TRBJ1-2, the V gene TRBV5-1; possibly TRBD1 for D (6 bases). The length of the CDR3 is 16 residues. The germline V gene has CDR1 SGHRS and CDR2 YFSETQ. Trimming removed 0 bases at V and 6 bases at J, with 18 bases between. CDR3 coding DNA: TGCGCCAGCAGCTTGGCCCTACAGGGAGCAGGGAATGGCTACACCTTC. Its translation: CASSLALQGAGNGYTF.

The CDR3 DNA sequence: TGTGCCAGCTCTCCTCGACAGGGGCCTAATGAAAAACTGTTTTTT. Translation: CASSPRQGPNEKLFF. The V call is TRBV18, the J call TRBJ1-4, with TRBD1 matching over 8 bases. This CDR3 comprises 15 residues. The ends lost 6 bases at V and 3 bases at J; junction bases unmatched: 6. Germline V lookup: CDR1 KGHSH, CDR2 LQKENI. Looking up the rest from reference TRBV18 and TRBJ1-4 gives the full variable domain: NAGVMQNPRHLVRRRGQEARLRCSPMKGHSHVYWYRQLPEEGLKFMVYLQKENIIDESGMPKERFSAEFPKEGPSILRIQQVVRGDSAAYFCASSPRQGPNEKLFFGSGTQLSVL.

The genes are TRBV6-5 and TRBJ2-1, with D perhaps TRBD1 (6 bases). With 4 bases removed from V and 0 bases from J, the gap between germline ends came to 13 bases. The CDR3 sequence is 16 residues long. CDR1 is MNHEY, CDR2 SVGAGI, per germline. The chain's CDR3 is CASSLSQGSSYNEQFF. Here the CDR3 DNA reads TGTGCCAGCAGTTTATCTCAGGGGAGCTCCTACAATGAGCAGTTCTTC.

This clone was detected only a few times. DNA for the CDR3: TGCGCCAGCAGCTTGAGCCCCGACACTGAAGCTTTCTTT. Translated, it gives CASSLSPDTEAFF. The chain has TRBV5-1 and TRBJ1-1; no firm D call. The length of the CDR3 is 13 residues. Germline CDR1 reads SGHRS; CDR2 reads YFSETQ. The V gene lost 1 base and the J gene lost 3 bases, with 7 bases spanning the gap.

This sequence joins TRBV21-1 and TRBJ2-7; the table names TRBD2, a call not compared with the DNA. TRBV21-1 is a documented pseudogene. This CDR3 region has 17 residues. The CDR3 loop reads CASSKDRCSGTNYEQYF. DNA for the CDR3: TGTGCCAGCAGCAAAGATAGATGTAGCGGGACTAACTACGAGCAGTACTTC.

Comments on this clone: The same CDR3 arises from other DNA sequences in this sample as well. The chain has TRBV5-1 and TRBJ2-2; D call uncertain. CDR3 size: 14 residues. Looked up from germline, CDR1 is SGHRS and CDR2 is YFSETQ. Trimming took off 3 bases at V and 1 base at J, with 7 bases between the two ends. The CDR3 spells CASSSTGNTGELFF. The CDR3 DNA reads TGCGCCAGCAGCTCTACCGGGAACACCGGGGAGCTGTTTTTT.

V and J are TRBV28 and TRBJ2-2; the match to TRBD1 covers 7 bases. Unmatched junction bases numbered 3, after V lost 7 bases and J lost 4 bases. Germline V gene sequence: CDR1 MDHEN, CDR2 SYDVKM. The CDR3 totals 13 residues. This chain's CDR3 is CASIQGSTGELFF. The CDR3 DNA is TGTGCCAGCATACAGGGGAGCACCGGGGAGCTGTTTTTT.

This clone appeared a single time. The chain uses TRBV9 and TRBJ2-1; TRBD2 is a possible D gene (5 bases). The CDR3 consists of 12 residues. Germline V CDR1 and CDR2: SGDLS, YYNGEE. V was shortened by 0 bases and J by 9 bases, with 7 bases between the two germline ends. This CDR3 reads CASSVGGLEQFF. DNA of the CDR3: TGTGCCAGCAGCGTAGGCGGGCTTGAGCAGTTCTTC.

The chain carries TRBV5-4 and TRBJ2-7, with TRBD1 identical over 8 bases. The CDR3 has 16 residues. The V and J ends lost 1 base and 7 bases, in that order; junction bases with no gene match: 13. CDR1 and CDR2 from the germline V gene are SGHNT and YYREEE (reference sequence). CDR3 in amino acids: CASSLWAGAGGGEQYF. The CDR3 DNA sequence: TGTGCCAGCAGCTTGTGGGCCGGGGCAGGGGGCGGTGAGCAGTACTTC.

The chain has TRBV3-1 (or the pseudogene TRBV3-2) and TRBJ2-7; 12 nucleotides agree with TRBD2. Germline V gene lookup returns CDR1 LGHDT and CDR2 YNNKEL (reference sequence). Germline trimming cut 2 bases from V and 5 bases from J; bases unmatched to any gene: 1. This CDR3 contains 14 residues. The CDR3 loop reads CASSQTSGRNEQYF. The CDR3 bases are TGTGCCAGCAGCCAAACTAGCGGGAGGAACGAGCAGTACTTC.

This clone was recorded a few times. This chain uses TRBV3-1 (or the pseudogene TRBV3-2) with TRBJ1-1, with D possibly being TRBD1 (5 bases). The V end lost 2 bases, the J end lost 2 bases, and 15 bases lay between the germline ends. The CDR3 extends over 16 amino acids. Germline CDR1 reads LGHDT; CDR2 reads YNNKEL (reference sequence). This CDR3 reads CASSQRGGQGNTEAFF. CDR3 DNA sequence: TGTGCCAGCAGCCAAAGAGGAGGGCAGGGAAACACTGAAGCTTTCTTT.

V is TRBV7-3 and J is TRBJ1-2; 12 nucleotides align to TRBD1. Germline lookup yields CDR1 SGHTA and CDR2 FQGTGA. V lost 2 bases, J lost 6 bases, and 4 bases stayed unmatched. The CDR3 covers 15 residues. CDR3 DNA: TGTGCCAGCAGCTTAGGGACAGGGGGCGAGGATGGCTACACCTTC. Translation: CASSLGTGGEDGYTF.

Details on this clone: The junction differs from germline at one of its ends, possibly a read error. Written as DNA, the CDR3 is TGTGCTAGCAGCCCCGGACTAGCGGGTGAGACCCAGTACTTC. It encodes CASSPGLAGETQYF. The V call is TRBV7-7, the J call TRBJ2-5, with 11 bases that match TRBD2. CDR1 and CDR2 (germline): SSHAT, FNYEAQ (reference sequence). The CDR3 is made up of 14 amino acids.

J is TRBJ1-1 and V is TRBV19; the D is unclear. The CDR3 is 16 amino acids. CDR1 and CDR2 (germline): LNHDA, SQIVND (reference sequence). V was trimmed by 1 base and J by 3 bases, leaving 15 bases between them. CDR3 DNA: TGTGCCAGTAGTATAGGGCGGAGGGTTTCCGACACTGAAGCTTTCTTT. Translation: CASSIGRRVSDTEAFF.

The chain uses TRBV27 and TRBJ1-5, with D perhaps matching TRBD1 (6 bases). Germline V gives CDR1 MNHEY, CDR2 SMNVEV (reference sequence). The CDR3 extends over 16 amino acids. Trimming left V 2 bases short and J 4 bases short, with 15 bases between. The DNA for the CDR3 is TGTGCCAGCAGTTTAAAAGGGGGTTCTTTGAATCAGCCCCAGCATTTT. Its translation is CASSLKGGSLNQPQHF.

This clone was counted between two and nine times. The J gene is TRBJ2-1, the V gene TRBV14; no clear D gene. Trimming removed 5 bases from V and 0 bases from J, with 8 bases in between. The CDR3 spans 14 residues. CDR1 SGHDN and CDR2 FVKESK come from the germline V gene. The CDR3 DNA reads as TGTGCCAGCAGCTTTCTGAGCTCCTACAATGAGCAGTTCTTC. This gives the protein CASSFLSSYNEQFF.

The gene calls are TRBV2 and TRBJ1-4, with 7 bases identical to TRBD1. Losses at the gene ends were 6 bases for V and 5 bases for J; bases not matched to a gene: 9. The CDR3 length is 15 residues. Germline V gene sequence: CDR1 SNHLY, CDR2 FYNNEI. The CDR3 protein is CASSPQGQQNEKLFF. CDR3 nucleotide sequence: TGTGCCAGCAGCCCACAGGGACAGCAAAATGAAAAACTGTTTTTT.

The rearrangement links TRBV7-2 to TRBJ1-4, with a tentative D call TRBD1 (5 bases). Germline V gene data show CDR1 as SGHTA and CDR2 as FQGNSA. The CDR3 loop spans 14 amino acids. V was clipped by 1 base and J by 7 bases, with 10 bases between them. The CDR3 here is CASSLEGHGEKLFF. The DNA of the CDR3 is TGTGCCAGCAGCTTAGAAGGACATGGTGAAAAACTGTTTTTT.

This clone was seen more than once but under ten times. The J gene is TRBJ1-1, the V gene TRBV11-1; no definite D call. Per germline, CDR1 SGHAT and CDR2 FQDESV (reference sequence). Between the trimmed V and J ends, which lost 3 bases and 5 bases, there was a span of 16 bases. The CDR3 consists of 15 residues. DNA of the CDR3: TGTGCCAGCAGCTTCCCAGGATCGAGGGAAACTGAAGCTTTCTTT. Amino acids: CASSFPGSRETEAFF.

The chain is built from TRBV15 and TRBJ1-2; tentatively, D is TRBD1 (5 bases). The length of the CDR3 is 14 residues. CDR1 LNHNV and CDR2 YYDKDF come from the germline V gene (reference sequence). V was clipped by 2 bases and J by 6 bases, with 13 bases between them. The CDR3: CATSRSRGGDGYTF. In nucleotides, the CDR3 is TGTGCCACCAGCAGATCAAGGGGTGGGGATGGCTACACCTTC.

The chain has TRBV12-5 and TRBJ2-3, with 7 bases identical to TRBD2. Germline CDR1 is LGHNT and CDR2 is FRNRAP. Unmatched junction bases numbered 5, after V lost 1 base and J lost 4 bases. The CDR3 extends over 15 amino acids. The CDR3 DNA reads TGTGCTAGTGGTTTGGGGACTAGTAACGCAGATACGCAGTATTTT. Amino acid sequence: CASGLGTSNADTQYF.

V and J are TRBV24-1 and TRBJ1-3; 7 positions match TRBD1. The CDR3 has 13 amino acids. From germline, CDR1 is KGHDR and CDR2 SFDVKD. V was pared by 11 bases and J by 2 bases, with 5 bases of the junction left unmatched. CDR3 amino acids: CASQQGAGNTIYF. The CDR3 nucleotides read TGTGCCAGTCAGCAGGGGGCTGGAAACACCATATATTTT.

CDR3 residues: CASISSHRVNTGELFF. CDR3 nucleotides: TGTGCCAGCATCAGTAGTCACAGGGTGAACACCGGGGAGCTGTTTTTT. This chain joins TRBV5-6 and TRBJ2-2, with D perhaps matching TRBD1 (6 bases). V was shortened by 6 bases and J by 1 base, with 16 bases between the two germline ends. CDR3 size: 16 residues. CDR1 and CDR2 (germline): SGHDT, YYEEEE.

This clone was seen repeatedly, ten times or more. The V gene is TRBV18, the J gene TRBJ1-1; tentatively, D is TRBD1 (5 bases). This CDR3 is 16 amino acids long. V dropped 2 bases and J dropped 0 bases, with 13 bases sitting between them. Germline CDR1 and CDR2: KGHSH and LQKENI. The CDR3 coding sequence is TGTGCCAGCTCACCAAAGGGTTTGGACATGAACACTGAAGCTTTCTTT. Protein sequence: CASSPKGLDMNTEAFF.

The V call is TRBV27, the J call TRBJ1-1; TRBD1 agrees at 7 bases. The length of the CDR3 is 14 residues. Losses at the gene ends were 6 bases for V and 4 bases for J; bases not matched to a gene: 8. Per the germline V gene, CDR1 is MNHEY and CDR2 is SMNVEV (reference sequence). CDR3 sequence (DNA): TGTGCCAGCAGATATAGGGGGCGGGTCACTGAAGCTTTCTTT. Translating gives CASRYRGRVTEAFF.